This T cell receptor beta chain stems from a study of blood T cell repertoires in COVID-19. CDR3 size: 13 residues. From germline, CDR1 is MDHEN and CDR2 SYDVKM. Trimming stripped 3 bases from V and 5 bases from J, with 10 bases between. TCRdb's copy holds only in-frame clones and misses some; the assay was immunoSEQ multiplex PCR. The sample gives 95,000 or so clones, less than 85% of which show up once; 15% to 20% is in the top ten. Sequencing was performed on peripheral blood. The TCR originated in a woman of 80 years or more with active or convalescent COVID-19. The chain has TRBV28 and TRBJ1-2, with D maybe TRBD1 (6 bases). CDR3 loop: CASSFPRGYGYTF. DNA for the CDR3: TGTGCCAGCAGTTTCCCCAGGGGTTATGGCTACACCTTC.